This T cell receptor beta chain was recorded in a study of cytomegalovirus exposure and HLA in healthy donors. The PCR was carried out with 60 Vbeta primers and 13 Jbeta primers. Repertoires were generated with immunoSEQ multiplex PCR, while TCRdb's copy carries only in-frame clones and drops some. The sample carries about 43,000 clones, around 58% recorded once. The receptor comes from a man aged 55 to 70 in good health and CMV-seropositive. Source material: PBMCs.

Written as DNA, the CDR3 is TGCGCCAGCAGCCCAGATGGGGGGATATGGGAGCAGTTCTTC. Residues: CASSPDGGIWEQFF. The rearrangement joins TRBV5-1 to TRBJ2-1; D is possibly TRBD2 (6 bases). Germline assignment: CDR1 SGHRS and CDR2 YFSETQ. The CDR3 spans 14 residues. The V end lost 4 bases, the J end lost 10 bases, and 18 bases lay between the germline ends.